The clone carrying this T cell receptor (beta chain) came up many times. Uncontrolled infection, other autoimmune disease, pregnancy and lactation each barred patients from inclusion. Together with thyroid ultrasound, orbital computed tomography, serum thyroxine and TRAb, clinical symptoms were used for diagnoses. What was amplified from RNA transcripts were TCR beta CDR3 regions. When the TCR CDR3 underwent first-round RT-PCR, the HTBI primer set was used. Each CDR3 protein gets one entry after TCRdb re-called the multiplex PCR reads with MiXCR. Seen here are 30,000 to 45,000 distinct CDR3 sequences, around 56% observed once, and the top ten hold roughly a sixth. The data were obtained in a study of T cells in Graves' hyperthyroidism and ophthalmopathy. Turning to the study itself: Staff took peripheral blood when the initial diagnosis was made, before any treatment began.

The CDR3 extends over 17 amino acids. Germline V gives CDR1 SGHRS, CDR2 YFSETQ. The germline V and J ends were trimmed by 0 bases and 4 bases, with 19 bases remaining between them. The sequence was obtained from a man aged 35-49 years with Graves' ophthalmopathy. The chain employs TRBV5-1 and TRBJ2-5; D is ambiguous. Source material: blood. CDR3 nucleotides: TGCGCCAGCAGCTTGGAACCCTCTTCTAGTTATATAGAGACCCAGTACTTC. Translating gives CASSLEPSSSYIETQYF.